This T cell receptor beta chain is from a study of T cell repertoires in cytomegalovirus infection. The overall study: CMV infection plus the matching HLA type was flagged by public TCR beta signatures.

This clonotype has just a few counts. Its antigen is currently unknown. Findings of the study overall: Clonotypes of TCR beta that were HLA-C-restricted and CMV-specific dominated the ex vivo response. The cumulative frequency of public TCR beta families identified carriers of CMV plus the relevant HLA.

Trimming pared 9 bases from V and 7 bases from J, leaving 25 bases between. Germline V lookup: CDR1 SEHNR, CDR2 FQNEAQ (reference sequence). The CDR3 is made up of 16 amino acids. From the reads, TCRdb called clonotypes with MiXCR, one entry per CDR3 protein. The sample shows 310,000 or so distinct CDR3 sequences, under 20% of them seen only once. The specimen was PBMCs. The source is a human donor in good health (CMV status not recorded). Some clones in this sample may be carry-over from other donors' samples. The chain combines TRBV7-9 with TRBJ2-1; D is possibly TRBD1 (6 bases). The CDR3 sequence: CASSGQLLVAYNEQFF. In DNA form, the CDR3 reads TGTGCCAGTTCAGGACAGCTCTTGGTAGCATATAATGAGCAGTTCTTC.